These T cell receptor beta chains were read from a single sample in a study of beta chain features in type 1 diabetes. Repertoires were generated with immunoSEQ multiplex PCR, while TCRdb's copy carries only in-frame clones and drops some. The sample contains 120,000 or so clones, 15% to 20% of which appear only once. Specimen: central memory CD4+ T cells from blood. The receptors were gathered from a man between 18 and 35 years old with type 1 diabetes. The CDR3 runs from the conserved cysteine through the conserved F or W. The D gene is left open where the match is weak. For some rows the clone size is stated as once, few or many, or as a class when expanded; others skip it.

j_gene: TRBJ2-3
v_gene: TRBV5-6
abundance: .
d_gene: .
CDR3aa: CASSGLGPISTDTQYF
CDR3nt: TGTGCCAGCAGCGGACTGGGACCTATTAGCACAGATACGCAGTATTTT

j_gene: TRBJ2-7
v_gene: TRBV2
abundance: few
d_gene: TRBD2
CDR3aa: CASSEQRGGSHEQYF
CDR3nt: TGTGCCAGCAGTGAGCAGCGGGGGGGCAGCCACGAGCAGTACTTC

j_gene: TRBJ2-5
v_gene: TRBV6-5
abundance: .
d_gene: TRBD1
CDR3aa: CASSGQGAGETQYF
CDR3nt: TGTGCCAGCAGCGGACAGGGGGCAGGAGAGACCCAGTACTTC

j_gene: TRBJ1-2
v_gene: TRBV28
abundance: .
d_gene: .
CDR3aa: CASTRTAYGYTF
CDR3nt: TGTGCCAGCACCAGGACAGCTTATGGCTACACCTTC

j_gene: TRBJ2-1
v_gene: TRBV7-2
abundance: .
d_gene: .
CDR3aa: CASSSGPSSYNEQFF
CDR3nt: TGTGCCAGCAGCTCGGGACCGTCCTCCTACAATGAGCAGTTCTTC

j_gene: TRBJ1-1
v_gene: TRBV20-1
abundance: .
d_gene: .
CDR3aa: CSARRTVEAFF
CDR3nt: TGCAGTGCTAGAAGGACAGTTGAAGCTTTCTTT

j_gene: TRBJ2-1
v_gene: TRBV5-1
abundance: many
d_gene: .
CDR3aa: CASSLGTYAEQFF
CDR3nt: TGCGCCAGCAGCTTGGGAACCTATGCTGAGCAGTTCTTC

j_gene: TRBJ2-3
v_gene: TRBV10-3
abundance: few
d_gene: .
CDR3aa: CAISEERATDTQYF
CDR3nt: TGTGCCATCAGTGAGGAGCGGGCCACAGATACGCAGTATTTT

j_gene: TRBJ2-7
v_gene: TRBV9
abundance: few
d_gene: TRBD1
CDR3aa: CASSRAGTGGHEQYF
CDR3nt: TGTGCCAGCAGCCGGGCCGGGACAGGGGGCCACGAGCAGTACTTC

j_gene: TRBJ2-7
v_gene: TRBV27
abundance: many
d_gene: .
CDR3aa: CASSSPGTASYEQYF
CDR3nt: TGTGCCAGCAGTTCCCCCGGGACGGCTTCCTACGAGCAGTACTTC

j_gene: TRBJ2-7
v_gene: TRBV29-1
abundance: .
d_gene: TRBD2
CDR3aa: CSAFSGVSYEQYF
CDR3nt: TGCAGCGCCTTTAGCGGGGTCTCCTACGAGCAGTACTTC

j_gene: TRBJ2-1
v_gene: TRBV2
abundance: few
d_gene: .
CDR3aa: CASSEAGDNEQFF
CDR3nt: TGTGCCAGCAGTGAAGCCGGTGACAATGAGCAGTTCTTC

j_gene: TRBJ2-5
v_gene: TRBV5-1
abundance: .
d_gene: .
CDR3aa: CASSLGLGQETQYF
CDR3nt: TGCGCCAGCAGCTTGGGACTAGGTCAAGAGACCCAGTACTTC

j_gene: TRBJ2-3
v_gene: TRBV30
abundance: few
d_gene: .
CDR3aa: CAWSHATKSSTDTQYF
CDR3nt: TGTGCCTGGAGCCACGCTACGAAATCTAGCACAGATACGCAGTATTTT

j_gene: TRBJ1-5
v_gene: TRBV28
abundance: .
d_gene: TRBD1
CDR3aa: CASSFPGTGDYQPQHF
CDR3nt: TGTGCCAGCAGTTTTCCGGGGACAGGGGACTATCAGCCCCAGCATTTT

j_gene: TRBJ2-1
v_gene: TRBV7-9
abundance: .
d_gene: .
CDR3aa: CASSPPFRGGNEQFF
CDR3nt: TGTGCCAGCAGCCCTCCGTTTAGGGGGGGCAATGAGCAGTTCTTC

j_gene: TRBJ2-3
v_gene: TRBV18
abundance: .
d_gene: .
CDR3aa: CASSPPSTDTQYF
CDR3nt: TGTGCCAGCTCACCACCGTCCACAGATACGCAGTATTTT

j_gene: TRBJ2-2
v_gene: TRBV5-1
abundance: .
d_gene: .
CDR3aa: CASAGTFNTGELFF
CDR3nt: TGCGCCAGCGCGGGGACGTTCAACACCGGGGAGCTGTTTTTT

j_gene: TRBJ1-1
v_gene: TRBV14
abundance: many
d_gene: TRBD1
CDR3aa: CASSQMDRSSAEAFF
CDR3nt: TGTGCCAGCAGCCAAATGGACAGGTCCAGCGCTGAAGCTTTCTTT